This T cell receptor (beta chain) is from a study of T cells in Graves' hyperthyroidism and ophthalmopathy. Study-level results: Ophthalmopathy was separated from stable hyperthyroidism by a 13 V-J model.

Researchers took RNA transcripts and amplified the TCR beta CDR3 regions from them. A set of HTBI primers served as the primers for a first-round RT-PCR of the TCR CDR3. TCRdb re-derived calls from the multiplex PCR reads in MiXCR, one entry per CDR3 protein. The repertoire holds hundreds of thousands of distinct CDR3 sequences, with approximately 42% as singletons. This CDR3 is 16 amino acids long. This clonotype was observed once. Its antigen is still unknown. The chain combines TRBV12-1 with TRBJ2-3; TRBD1 reflects the table's D call only, with no check against the DNA. TRBV12-1 is listed as a pseudogene. The sequencing input was peripheral blood or thyroid tissue (not recorded which). The receptor comes from an adult man with Graves' disease, either hyperthyroidism or ophthalmopathy (not recorded which). CDR3 nucleotides: TGTGCCAGCAGCTTTTCACGGGGGGGTAGCACAGATACGCAGTATTTT. Amino acid sequence: CASSFSRGGSTDTQYF.